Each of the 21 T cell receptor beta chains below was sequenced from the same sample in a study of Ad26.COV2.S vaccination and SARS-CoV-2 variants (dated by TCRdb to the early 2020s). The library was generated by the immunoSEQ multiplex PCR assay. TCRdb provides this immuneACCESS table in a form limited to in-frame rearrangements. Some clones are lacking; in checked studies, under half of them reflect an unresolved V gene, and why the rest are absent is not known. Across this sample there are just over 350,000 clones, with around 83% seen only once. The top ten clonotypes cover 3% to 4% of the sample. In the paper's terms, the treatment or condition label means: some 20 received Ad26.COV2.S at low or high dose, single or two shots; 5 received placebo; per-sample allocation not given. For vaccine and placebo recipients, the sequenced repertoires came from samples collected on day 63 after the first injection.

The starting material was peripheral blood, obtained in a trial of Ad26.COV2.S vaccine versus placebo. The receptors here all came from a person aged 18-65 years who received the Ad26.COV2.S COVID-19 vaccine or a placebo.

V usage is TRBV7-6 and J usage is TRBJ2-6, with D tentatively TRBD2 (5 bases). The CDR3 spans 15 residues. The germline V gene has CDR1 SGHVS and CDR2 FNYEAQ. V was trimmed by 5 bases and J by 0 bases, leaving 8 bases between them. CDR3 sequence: CASSLRGSGANVLTF. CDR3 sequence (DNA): TGTGCCAGCAGCCTTCGGGGCTCTGGGGCCAACGTCCTGACTTTC. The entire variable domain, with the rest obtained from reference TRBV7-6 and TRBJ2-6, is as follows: GAGVSQSPRYKVTKRGQDVALRCDPISGHVSLYWYRQALGQGPEFLTYFNYEAQQDKSGLPNDRFSAERPEGSISTLTIQRTEQRDSAMYRCASSLRGSGANVLTFGAGSRLTVL.

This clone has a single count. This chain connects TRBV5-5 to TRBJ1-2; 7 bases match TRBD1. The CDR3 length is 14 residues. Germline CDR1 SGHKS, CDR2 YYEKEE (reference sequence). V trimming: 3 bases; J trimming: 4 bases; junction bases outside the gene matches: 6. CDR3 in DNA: TGTGCCAGCAGCTCCATCTCAGGGGGCTATGGCTACACCTTC. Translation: CASSSISGGYGYTF.

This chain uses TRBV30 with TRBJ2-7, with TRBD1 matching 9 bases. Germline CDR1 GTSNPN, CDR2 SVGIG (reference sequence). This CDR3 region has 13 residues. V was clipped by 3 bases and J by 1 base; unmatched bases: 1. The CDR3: CAWRGTGSYEQYF. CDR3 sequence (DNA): TGTGCCTGGAGGGGGACAGGGTCCTACGAGCAGTACTTC.

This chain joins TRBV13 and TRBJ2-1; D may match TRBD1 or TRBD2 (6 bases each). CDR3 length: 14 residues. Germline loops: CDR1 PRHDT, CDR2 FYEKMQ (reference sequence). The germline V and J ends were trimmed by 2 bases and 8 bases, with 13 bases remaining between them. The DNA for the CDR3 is TGTGCCAGCAGCTTAAAGGGGGGCCCGGATGAGCAGTTCTTC. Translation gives CASSLKGGPDEQFF.

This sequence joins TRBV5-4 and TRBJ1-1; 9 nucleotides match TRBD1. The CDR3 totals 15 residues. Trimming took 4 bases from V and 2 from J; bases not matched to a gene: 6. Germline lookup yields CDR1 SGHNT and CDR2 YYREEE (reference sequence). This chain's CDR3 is CASSGRTGVNTEAFF. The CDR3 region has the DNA TGTGCCAGCAGCGGAAGGACAGGGGTTAACACTGAAGCTTTCTTT. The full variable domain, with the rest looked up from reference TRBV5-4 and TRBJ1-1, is ETGVTQSPTHLIKTRGQQVTLRCSSQSGHNTVSWYQQALGQGPQFIFQYYREEENGRGNFPPRFSGLQFPNYSSELNVNALELDDSALYLCASSGRTGVNTEAFFGQGTRLTVV.

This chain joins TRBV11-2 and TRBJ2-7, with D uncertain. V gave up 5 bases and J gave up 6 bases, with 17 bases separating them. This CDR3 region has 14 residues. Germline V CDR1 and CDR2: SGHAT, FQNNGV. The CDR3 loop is CASSENLAAREQYF. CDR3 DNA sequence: TGTGCCAGCAGCGAAAACTTGGCCGCTCGCGAGCAGTACTTC.

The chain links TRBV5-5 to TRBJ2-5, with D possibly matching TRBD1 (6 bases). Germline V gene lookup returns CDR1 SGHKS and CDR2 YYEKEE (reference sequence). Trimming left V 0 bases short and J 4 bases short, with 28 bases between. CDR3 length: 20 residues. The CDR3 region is CASSLGRLGWQGQTGETQYF. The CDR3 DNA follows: TGTGCCAGCAGCTTGGGGAGGCTGGGGTGGCAGGGACAAACCGGAGAGACCCAGTACTTC.

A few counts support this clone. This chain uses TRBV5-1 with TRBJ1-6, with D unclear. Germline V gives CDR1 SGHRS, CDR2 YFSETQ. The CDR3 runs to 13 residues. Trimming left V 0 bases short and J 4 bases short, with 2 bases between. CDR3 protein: CASSLGYNSPLHF. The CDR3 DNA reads TGCGCCAGCAGCTTGGGGTATAATTCACCCCTCCACTTT.

The CDR3 protein is CASSYFGYGYTF. Written as DNA, the CDR3 is TGTGCCAGCAGTTACTTCGGATATGGCTACACCTTC. V gene TRBV6-2 or TRBV6-3 combines with J gene TRBJ1-2; D is ambiguous. The CDR3 has 12 residues. Germline V gene lookup returns CDR1 MNHEY and CDR2 SVGEGT. Trimming shortened V by 1 base and J by 5 bases, and 5 bases separated the two germline ends.

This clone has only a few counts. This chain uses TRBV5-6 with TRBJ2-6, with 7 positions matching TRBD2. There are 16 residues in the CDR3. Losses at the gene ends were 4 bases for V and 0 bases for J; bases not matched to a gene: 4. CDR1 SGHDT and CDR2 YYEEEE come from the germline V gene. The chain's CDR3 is CASSLRTSSGANVLTF. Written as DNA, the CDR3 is TGTGCCAGCAGCCTGCGGACTAGCTCTGGGGCCAACGTCCTGACTTTC.

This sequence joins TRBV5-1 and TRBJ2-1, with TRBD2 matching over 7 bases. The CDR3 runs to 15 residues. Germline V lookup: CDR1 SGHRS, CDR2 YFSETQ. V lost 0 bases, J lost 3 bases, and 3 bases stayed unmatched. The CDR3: CASSLGRDYYNEQFF. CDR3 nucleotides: TGCGCCAGCAGCTTGGGAAGGGACTACTACAATGAGCAGTTCTTC.

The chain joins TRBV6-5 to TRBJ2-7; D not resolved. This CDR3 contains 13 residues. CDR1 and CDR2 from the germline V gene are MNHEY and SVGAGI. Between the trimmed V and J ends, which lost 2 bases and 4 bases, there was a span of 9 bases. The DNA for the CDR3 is TGTGCCAGCAGTTACGTTCCTGGATACGAGCAGTACTTC. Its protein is CASSYVPGYEQYF.

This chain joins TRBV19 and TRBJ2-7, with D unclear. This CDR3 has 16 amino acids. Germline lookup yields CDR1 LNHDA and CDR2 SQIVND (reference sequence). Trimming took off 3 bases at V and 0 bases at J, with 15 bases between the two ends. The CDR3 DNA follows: TGTGCCAGTAGTATTCCTATGGGCAGCCACTCCTACGAGCAGTACTTC. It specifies CASSIPMGSHSYEQYF. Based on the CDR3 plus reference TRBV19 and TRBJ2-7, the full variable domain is DGGITQSPKYLFRKEGQNVTLSCEQNLNHDAMYWYRQDPGQGLRLIYYSQIVNDFQKGDIAEGYSVSREKKESFPLTVTSAQKNPTAFYLCASSIPMGSHSYEQYFGPGTRLTVT.

This CDR3 is CASSVLSAGNSGNTIYF. The CDR3 DNA is TGTGCCAGCAGTGTGTTATCCGCAGGCAACTCTGGAAACACCATATATTTT. This chain links TRBV2 with TRBJ1-3; D gene uncertain. V lost 4 bases to trimming and J lost 0 bases, with 16 bases between them. Germline V lookup: CDR1 SNHLY, CDR2 FYNNEI. The CDR3 contains 17 residues.

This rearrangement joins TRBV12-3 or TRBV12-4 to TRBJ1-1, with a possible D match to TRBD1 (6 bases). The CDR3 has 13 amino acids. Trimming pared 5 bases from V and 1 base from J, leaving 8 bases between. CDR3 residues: CASSGQSNTEAFF. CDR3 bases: TGTGCCAGCAGTGGACAGTCGAACACTGAAGCTTTCTTT.

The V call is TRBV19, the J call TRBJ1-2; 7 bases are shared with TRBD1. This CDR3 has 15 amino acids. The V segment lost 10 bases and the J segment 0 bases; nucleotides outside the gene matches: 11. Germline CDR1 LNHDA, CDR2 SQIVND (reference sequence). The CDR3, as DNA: TGTGCCACTAAGTCCGAGGACAGGCCTAACTATGGCTACACCTTC. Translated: CATKSEDRPNYGYTF.

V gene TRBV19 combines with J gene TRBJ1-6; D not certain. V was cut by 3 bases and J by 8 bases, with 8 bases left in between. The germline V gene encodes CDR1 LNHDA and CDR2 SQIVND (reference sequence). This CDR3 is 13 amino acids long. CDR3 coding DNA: TGTGCCAGTAGTATTTACGAGGATTCACCCCTCCACTTT. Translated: CASSIYEDSPLHF.

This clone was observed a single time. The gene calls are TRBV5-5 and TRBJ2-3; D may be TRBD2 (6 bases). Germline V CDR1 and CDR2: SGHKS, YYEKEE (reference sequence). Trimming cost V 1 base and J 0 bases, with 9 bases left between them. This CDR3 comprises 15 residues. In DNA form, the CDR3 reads TGTGCCAGCAGCTTGTACGGGGGTAGCACAGATACGCAGTATTTT. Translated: CASSLYGGSTDTQYF.

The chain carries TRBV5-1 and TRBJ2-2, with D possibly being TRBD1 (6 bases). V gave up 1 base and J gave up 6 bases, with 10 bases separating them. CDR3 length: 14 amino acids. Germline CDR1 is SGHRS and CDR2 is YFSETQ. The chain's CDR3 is CASSLLQGAGELFF. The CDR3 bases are TGCGCCAGCAGCTTGCTACAGGGCGCCGGGGAGCTGTTTTTT.

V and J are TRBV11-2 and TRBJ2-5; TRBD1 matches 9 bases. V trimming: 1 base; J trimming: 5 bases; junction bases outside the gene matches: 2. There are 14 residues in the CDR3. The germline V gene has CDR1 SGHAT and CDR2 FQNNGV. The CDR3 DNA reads TGTGCCAGCAGCTTAGTGGGGACAGGGGAGACCCAGTACTTC. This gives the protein CASSLVGTGETQYF.

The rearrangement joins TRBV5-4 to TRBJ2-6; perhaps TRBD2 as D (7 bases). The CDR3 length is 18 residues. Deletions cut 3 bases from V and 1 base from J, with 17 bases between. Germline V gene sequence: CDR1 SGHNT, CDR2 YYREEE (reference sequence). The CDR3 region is CASSWARGGGSGANVLTF. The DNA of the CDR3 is TGTGCCAGCAGCTGGGCCCGGGGAGGGGGTTCTGGGGCCAACGTCCTGACTTTC.